The 6 T cell receptor beta chains below were found in one sample sequenced in a study of cytomegalovirus exposure and HLA in healthy donors. PCR primers comprised 60 Vbeta and 13 Jbeta primers. TCRdb's table, derived via immunoSEQ multiplex PCR, lists solely in-frame clones and lacks some. There are over 85,000 clones in the sample; about four fifths occur only once, and under 3% lies in the top ten. Specimen: PBMCs. Receptors originate from a woman aged 55-70 years in good health and CMV-seropositive.

The CDR3 protein is CASSGQGGEKLFF. Here the CDR3 DNA reads TGTGCCAGCAGTGGACAGGGAGGCGAAAAACTGTTTTTT. This sequence joins TRBV2 and TRBJ1-4; 7 bases agree with TRBD1. The CDR3 has 13 residues. Germline V gene data show CDR1 as SNHLY and CDR2 as FYNNEI. The V segment lost 4 bases and the J segment 8 bases; nucleotides outside the gene matches: 4.

The genes are TRBV7-2 and TRBJ1-2; D remains unclear. The germline CDR1 and CDR2 sequences are SGHTA and FQGNSA. The ends were cut back, 3 bases at V and 4 bases at J, with 15 bases in the middle. The CDR3 is 15 amino acids. Here the CDR3 reads CASSFFRVGSYGYTF. In DNA form, the CDR3 reads TGTGCCAGCAGCTTTTTTAGGGTAGGGAGCTATGGCTACACCTTC.

In its sample, this clone was seen once. The V gene is TRBV9, the J gene TRBJ2-5; 15 bases fit TRBD2. V was pared by 3 bases and J by 4 bases, with 7 bases of the junction left unmatched. This CDR3 comprises 17 residues. The V gene's germline CDR1 is SGDLS and CDR2 YYNGEE. CDR3 sequence: CASSAERGLAGGETQYF. The CDR3 coding sequence is TGTGCCAGCAGCGCAGAACGGGGACTAGCGGGAGGAGAGACCCAGTACTTC.

The chain couples TRBV5-1 to TRBJ2-7; D perhaps matches TRBD2 (6 bases). The CDR3 is 13 residues long. Trimming took off 4 bases at V and 4 bases at J, with 12 bases between the two ends. Germline CDR1 reads SGHRS; CDR2 reads YFSETQ. The CDR3 is CASSRERVYEQYF. CDR3 nucleotides: TGCGCCAGCAGCAGGGAGCGGGTGTACGAGCAGTACTTC.

CDR3 nucleotides: TGTGCCAGCAGTAGGGTGGGGGCGGGGGGGAAAGATACGCAGTATTTT. It yields the protein CASSRVGAGGKDTQYF. The chain links TRBV27 to TRBJ2-3; 9 bases are shared with TRBD2. Germline values: CDR1 MNHEY, CDR2 SMNVEV (reference sequence). The CDR3 contains 16 residues. With 5 bases clipped from V and 5 bases from J, the junction kept 11 bases outside the gene matches.

The genes are TRBV5-1 and TRBJ1-2; 7 nucleotides match TRBD1. This CDR3 has 12 amino acids. J was trimmed by 8 bases and V by 7 bases; bases with no gene match: 8. Per germline, CDR1 SGHRS and CDR2 YFSETQ. The CDR3 sequence is CASYRGLEGYTF. The DNA of the CDR3 is TGCGCCAGCTACAGGGGATTAGAGGGCTACACCTTC.